The 23 T cell receptor beta chains given below trace back to one sample, sequenced in a study of CD8 T cells in Susac syndrome. The RNA, about 0.5 to 1 ug, was put through reverse transcription using random hexamers. TCRdb re-analysed the immunoSEQ multiplex PCR reads in MiXCR, keeping a single row per CDR3 protein. The sample contains about 120,000 distinct CDR3 sequences, 80% to 95% of which appear only once. The sequenced sample consisted of CD8+ T cells from PBMCs. These receptors were obtained from a human donor in good health.

The rearrangement joins TRBV20-1 to TRBJ2-2; TRBD2 agrees at 8 bases. The junction had 10 bases not matched to a gene; V was cut back by 5 bases and J by 5 bases. The CDR3 runs to 15 residues. CDR1 and CDR2 (germline): DFQATT, SNEGSKA (reference sequence). CDR3 DNA: TGCAGTGCTTTGCGGGGGGTTCCCGGAACCGGGGAGCTGTTTTTT. This gives the protein CSALRGVPGTGELFF.

The chain uses TRBV27 and TRBJ2-5, with D unclear. The ends were cut back, 2 bases at V and 5 bases at J, with 9 bases in the middle. The CDR3 runs to 13 residues. Germline V CDR1 and CDR2: MNHEY, SMNVEV (reference sequence). CDR3 in DNA: TGTGCCAGCAGTTTAATGGGTCGCGAGACCCAGTACTTC. Protein sequence: CASSLMGRETQYF.

The genes are TRBV27 and TRBJ2-3; D not certain. Trimming cost V 4 bases and J 2 bases, with 10 bases left between them. Germline V lookup: CDR1 MNHEY, CDR2 SMNVEV (reference sequence). CDR3 length: 14 residues. CDR3 region: CASSSGPTTDTQYF. The DNA of the CDR3 is TGTGCCAGCAGTTCCGGGCCAACCACAGATACGCAGTATTTT.

This chain uses TRBV7-9 with TRBJ1-1; D may be TRBD1 (5 bases). From germline, CDR1 is SEHNR and CDR2 FQNEAQ (reference sequence). The V end lost 5 bases, the J end lost 6 bases, and 16 bases lay between the germline ends. The CDR3 totals 14 residues. CDR3 DNA: TGTGCCAGCAGCCAGCCAGGGTTTTTGGCTGAAGCTTTCTTT. It specifies CASSQPGFLAEAFF.

This rearrangement joins TRBV10-3 to TRBJ1-1; TRBD1 aligns across 7 bases. Trimming at V came to 5 bases and at J to 1 base, leaving 4 bases not matched to a gene. Per germline, CDR1 ENHRY and CDR2 SYGVKD. The CDR3 spans 14 residues. The DNA for the CDR3 is TGTGCCATCAGTCCCAGGACAGGGAACACTGAAGCTTTCTTT. Protein: CAISPRTGNTEAFF.

The CDR3 loop reads CASSLHTGGRNTGELFF. In DNA, the CDR3 is TGTGCCAGCAGCTTGCATACAGGGGGCAGAAACACCGGGGAGCTGTTTTTT. The rearrangement links TRBV7-3 to TRBJ2-2; 9 bases map to TRBD1. The V and J ends lost 3 bases and 2 bases, in that order; junction bases with no gene match: 7. The CDR3 loop spans 17 amino acids. Germline V CDR1 and CDR2: SGHTA, FQGTGA.

This clonotype came up once. The V and J genes are TRBV7-2 and TRBJ1-1; D perhaps matches TRBD1 (5 bases). CDR1 is SGHTA and CDR2 is FQGNSA in the germline V gene. This CDR3 is built from 14 residues. V lost 5 bases and J 1 base, leaving 11 bases between the germline ends. The CDR3 DNA reads TGTGCCAGCAGCCGATCAGGGACGAACACTGAAGCTTTCTTT. Translating gives CASSRSGTNTEAFF.

V is TRBV5-1 and J is TRBJ2-2, with D tentatively TRBD1 (6 bases). The CDR3 contains 13 residues. With 7 bases removed from V and 4 bases from J, the gap between germline ends came to 11 bases. From germline, CDR1 is SGHRS and CDR2 YFSETQ. The CDR3 here is CASVGGFTGELFF. The CDR3 region has the DNA TGCGCCAGCGTTGGGGGCTTCACCGGGGAGCTGTTTTTT.

The J gene is TRBJ2-7, the V gene TRBV7-2; 12 nucleotides align to TRBD2. The germline gives CDR1 SGHTA, CDR2 FQGNSA. The length of the CDR3 is 14 residues. The junction had 6 bases not matched to a gene; V was cut back by 5 bases and J by 7 bases. DNA for the CDR3: TGTGCCAGCAGCCCAGGGGGACTAGCGGGTGAGCAGTACTTC. Protein product: CASSPGGLAGEQYF. The full variable domain, its missing parts supplied by reference TRBV7-2 and TRBJ2-7, is GAGVSQSPSNKVTEKGKDVELRCDPISGHTALYWYRQSLGQGLEFLIYFQGNSAPDKSGLPSDRFSAERTGGSVSTLTIQRTQQEDSAVYLCASSPGGLAGEQYFGPGTRLTVT.

This chain links TRBV3-1 with TRBJ1-6; 8 positions match TRBD1. Germline V lookup: CDR1 LGHDT, CDR2 YNNKEL (reference sequence). The ends lost 0 bases at V and 10 bases at J; junction bases unmatched: 8. The CDR3 spans 16 residues. The CDR3 region is CASSQEVVTGVSPLHF. CDR3 bases: TGTGCCAGCAGCCAAGAAGTTGTGACAGGGGTCTCACCCCTCCACTTT.

The V and J genes are TRBV7-2 and TRBJ2-2; D possibly corresponds to TRBD1 (5 bases). The CDR3 has 17 amino acids. CDR1 and CDR2 (germline): SGHTA, FQGNSA. The V end was cut by 3 bases, the J end by 6 bases, with 20 bases between. The CDR3 bases are TGTGCCAGCAGCTTGCGTATCGAACAGGTGAAATCCGGGGAGCTGTTTTTT. This gives the protein CASSLRIEQVKSGELFF.

CDR3 residues: CASSLERGSNTEAFF. The CDR3 DNA sequence: TGCGCCAGCAGCTTGGAACGGGGGTCGAACACTGAAGCTTTCTTT. This chain links TRBV5-1 with TRBJ1-1; maybe TRBD1 (5 bases). The CDR3 is 15 residues long. Germline values: CDR1 SGHRS, CDR2 YFSETQ. Between the trimmed V and J ends, which lost 0 bases and 1 base, there was a span of 10 bases.

V usage is TRBV10-3 and J usage is TRBJ1-6, with D uncertain. The CDR3 length is 14 residues. Trimming pared 9 bases from V and 0 bases from J, leaving 9 bases between. Germline V gene data show CDR1 as ENHRY and CDR2 as SYGVKD. The CDR3 is CAILGSSYNSPLHF. In DNA, the CDR3 is TGTGCCATATTAGGCAGCTCCTATAATTCACCCCTCCACTTT.

The V and J genes are TRBV10-3 and TRBJ2-1; D is perhaps TRBD2 (6 bases). Germline V lookup: CDR1 ENHRY, CDR2 SYGVKD. This CDR3 is built from 13 residues. Trimming removed 6 bases from V and 8 bases from J, with 14 bases in between. The CDR3: CAIRVGGNHEQFF. In nucleotides, the CDR3 is TGTGCCATCAGGGTAGGAGGGAATCATGAGCAGTTCTTC.

The J gene is TRBJ2-1, the V gene TRBV20-1, with D uncertain. The germline gives CDR1 DFQATT, CDR2 SNEGSKA (reference sequence). The CDR3 covers 11 residues. V shed 8 bases and J shed 7 bases, with 12 bases lying between them. The CDR3 sequence: CSYGLSNEQFF. CDR3 nucleotide sequence: TGCAGTTATGGCCTTTCGAATGAGCAGTTCTTC.

The chain uses TRBV5-1 and TRBJ2-7; the match to TRBD1 covers 8 bases. From germline, CDR1 is SGHRS and CDR2 YFSETQ. The CDR3 runs to 14 residues. Unmatched junction bases numbered 13, after V lost 9 bases and J lost 5 bases. The CDR3 sequence: CATNQGASGDEQYF. In DNA, the CDR3 is TGCGCCACCAACCAGGGGGCTTCGGGCGACGAGCAGTACTTC.

The DNA for the CDR3 is TGTGCCAGCAGCTTCCTAGCGGGGAATGACATTCAGTACTTC. Translation: CASSFLAGNDIQYF. The chain uses TRBV7-9 and TRBJ2-4, with 9 bases fitting TRBD2. CDR1 and CDR2 (germline): SEHNR, FQNEAQ (reference sequence). The V and J ends lost 3 bases and 8 bases, in that order; junction bases with no gene match: 5. The CDR3 covers 14 residues.

The chain employs TRBV7-2 and TRBJ2-7; D is ambiguous. V dropped 0 bases and J dropped 1 base, with 7 bases sitting between them. The germline gives CDR1 SGHTA, CDR2 FQGNSA. This CDR3 is built from 14 residues. DNA for the CDR3: TGTGCCAGCAGCTTAGCGATGGGGTCCTACGAGCAGTACTTC. It translates to CASSLAMGSYEQYF.

The chain joins TRBV7-9 to TRBJ2-3; TRBD1 or TRBD2 may be the D gene (6 bases each). Germline V gene lookup returns CDR1 SEHNR and CDR2 FQNEAQ (reference sequence). The V end was cut by 5 bases, the J end by 2 bases, with 17 bases between. The CDR3 has 16 residues. The CDR3 coding sequence is TGTGCCAGCAGCGGGTATCGGGGGCAGCTCACAGATACGCAGTATTTT. Encoded protein: CASSGYRGQLTDTQYF.

This clonotype occurred once. The chain couples TRBV6-2 or TRBV6-3 to TRBJ2-6; TRBD1 agrees at 7 bases. The V and J ends lost 5 bases and 4 bases, in that order; junction bases with no gene match: 8. CDR3 size: 16 residues. Germline-derived CDR1 and CDR2 are MNHEY and SVGEGT. This CDR3 reads CASSPSRGLGANVLTF. CDR3 DNA: TGTGCCAGCAGTCCGTCGAGGGGGCTAGGGGCCAACGTCCTGACTTTC.

This rearrangement joins TRBV4-1 to TRBJ2-1; D may be TRBD2 (6 bases). Per the germline V gene, CDR1 is MGHRA and CDR2 is YSYEKL. This CDR3 region has 17 residues. Trimming left V 3 bases short and J 3 bases short, with 18 bases between. CDR3 loop: CASSHALGQAGYNEQFF. CDR3 coding DNA: TGCGCCAGCAGCCATGCCTTGGGGCAAGCGGGCTACAATGAGCAGTTCTTC.

Written as DNA, the CDR3 is TGTGCCAGCAGCCGTCGGATGGTTGACGTGGATACGCAGTATTTT. It translates to CASSRRMVDVDTQYF. The chain couples TRBV12-3 or TRBV12-4 to TRBJ2-3; D is unresolved. The length of the CDR3 is 15 residues. With 6 bases removed from V and 6 bases from J, the gap between germline ends came to 19 bases.

The chain combines TRBV6-5 with TRBJ1-4; D gene uncertain. There are 10 residues in the CDR3. V dropped 6 bases and J dropped 8 bases, with 4 bases sitting between them. CDR1 is MNHEY, CDR2 SVGAGI, per germline. CDR3: CASRGEKLFF. As DNA, the CDR3 is TGTGCCAGCAGAGGGGAAAAACTGTTTTTT.